This T cell receptor (beta chain) was captured by sequencing in a study of shared clonotypes between healthy human individuals. At the level of the study: For every donor, three CD4 naive, three CD4 memory, two CD8 naive and one CD8 memory plates were used.

Overall study findings and caveats: Estimated richness was generally greater in naive than memory subsets. Naive CD4 clonotype sharing across several donors was around 5.5%.

As handled by the study authors: ImmunoSEQ supplied junction-only sequences lacking quality scores, so filtering was different. Produced via immunoSEQ multiplex PCR; TCRdb's table is partial and in-frame only. V and J calls and clone size are those listed in that table; D and trimming were worked out from the DNA. The sample has approximately 1.5 million clones; roughly 98.5% are singletons. CDR1 SEHNR and CDR2 FQNEAQ come from the germline V gene (reference sequence). The CDR3 covers 16 residues. With 10 bases clipped from V and 0 bases from J, the junction kept 6 bases outside the gene matches. Points on this clone: What it binds is unknown.

The source of this sequence is a man younger than 40 in good health. The chain uses TRBV7-9 and TRBJ2-3; 14 bases are a match to TRBD2. Sequenced input: naive CD4+ T cells sorted from blood. Subset reported: CD45RA+ positively selected. CDR3 amino acids: CATGLAGGSSTDTQYF. The CDR3 DNA reads TGTGCCACCGGACTAGCGGGAGGTAGTAGCACAGATACGCAGTATTTT.